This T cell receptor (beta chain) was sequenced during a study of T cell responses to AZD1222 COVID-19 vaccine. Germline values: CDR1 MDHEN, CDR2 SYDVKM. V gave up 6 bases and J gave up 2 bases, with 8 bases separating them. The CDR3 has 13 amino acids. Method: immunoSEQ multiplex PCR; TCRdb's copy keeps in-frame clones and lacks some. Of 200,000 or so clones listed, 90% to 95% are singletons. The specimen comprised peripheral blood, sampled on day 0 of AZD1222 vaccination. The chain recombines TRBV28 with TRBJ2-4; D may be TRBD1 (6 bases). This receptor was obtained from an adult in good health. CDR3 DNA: TGTGCCAGCAGACAGGGATCCAAAAACATTCAGTACTTC. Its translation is CASRQGSKNIQYF.